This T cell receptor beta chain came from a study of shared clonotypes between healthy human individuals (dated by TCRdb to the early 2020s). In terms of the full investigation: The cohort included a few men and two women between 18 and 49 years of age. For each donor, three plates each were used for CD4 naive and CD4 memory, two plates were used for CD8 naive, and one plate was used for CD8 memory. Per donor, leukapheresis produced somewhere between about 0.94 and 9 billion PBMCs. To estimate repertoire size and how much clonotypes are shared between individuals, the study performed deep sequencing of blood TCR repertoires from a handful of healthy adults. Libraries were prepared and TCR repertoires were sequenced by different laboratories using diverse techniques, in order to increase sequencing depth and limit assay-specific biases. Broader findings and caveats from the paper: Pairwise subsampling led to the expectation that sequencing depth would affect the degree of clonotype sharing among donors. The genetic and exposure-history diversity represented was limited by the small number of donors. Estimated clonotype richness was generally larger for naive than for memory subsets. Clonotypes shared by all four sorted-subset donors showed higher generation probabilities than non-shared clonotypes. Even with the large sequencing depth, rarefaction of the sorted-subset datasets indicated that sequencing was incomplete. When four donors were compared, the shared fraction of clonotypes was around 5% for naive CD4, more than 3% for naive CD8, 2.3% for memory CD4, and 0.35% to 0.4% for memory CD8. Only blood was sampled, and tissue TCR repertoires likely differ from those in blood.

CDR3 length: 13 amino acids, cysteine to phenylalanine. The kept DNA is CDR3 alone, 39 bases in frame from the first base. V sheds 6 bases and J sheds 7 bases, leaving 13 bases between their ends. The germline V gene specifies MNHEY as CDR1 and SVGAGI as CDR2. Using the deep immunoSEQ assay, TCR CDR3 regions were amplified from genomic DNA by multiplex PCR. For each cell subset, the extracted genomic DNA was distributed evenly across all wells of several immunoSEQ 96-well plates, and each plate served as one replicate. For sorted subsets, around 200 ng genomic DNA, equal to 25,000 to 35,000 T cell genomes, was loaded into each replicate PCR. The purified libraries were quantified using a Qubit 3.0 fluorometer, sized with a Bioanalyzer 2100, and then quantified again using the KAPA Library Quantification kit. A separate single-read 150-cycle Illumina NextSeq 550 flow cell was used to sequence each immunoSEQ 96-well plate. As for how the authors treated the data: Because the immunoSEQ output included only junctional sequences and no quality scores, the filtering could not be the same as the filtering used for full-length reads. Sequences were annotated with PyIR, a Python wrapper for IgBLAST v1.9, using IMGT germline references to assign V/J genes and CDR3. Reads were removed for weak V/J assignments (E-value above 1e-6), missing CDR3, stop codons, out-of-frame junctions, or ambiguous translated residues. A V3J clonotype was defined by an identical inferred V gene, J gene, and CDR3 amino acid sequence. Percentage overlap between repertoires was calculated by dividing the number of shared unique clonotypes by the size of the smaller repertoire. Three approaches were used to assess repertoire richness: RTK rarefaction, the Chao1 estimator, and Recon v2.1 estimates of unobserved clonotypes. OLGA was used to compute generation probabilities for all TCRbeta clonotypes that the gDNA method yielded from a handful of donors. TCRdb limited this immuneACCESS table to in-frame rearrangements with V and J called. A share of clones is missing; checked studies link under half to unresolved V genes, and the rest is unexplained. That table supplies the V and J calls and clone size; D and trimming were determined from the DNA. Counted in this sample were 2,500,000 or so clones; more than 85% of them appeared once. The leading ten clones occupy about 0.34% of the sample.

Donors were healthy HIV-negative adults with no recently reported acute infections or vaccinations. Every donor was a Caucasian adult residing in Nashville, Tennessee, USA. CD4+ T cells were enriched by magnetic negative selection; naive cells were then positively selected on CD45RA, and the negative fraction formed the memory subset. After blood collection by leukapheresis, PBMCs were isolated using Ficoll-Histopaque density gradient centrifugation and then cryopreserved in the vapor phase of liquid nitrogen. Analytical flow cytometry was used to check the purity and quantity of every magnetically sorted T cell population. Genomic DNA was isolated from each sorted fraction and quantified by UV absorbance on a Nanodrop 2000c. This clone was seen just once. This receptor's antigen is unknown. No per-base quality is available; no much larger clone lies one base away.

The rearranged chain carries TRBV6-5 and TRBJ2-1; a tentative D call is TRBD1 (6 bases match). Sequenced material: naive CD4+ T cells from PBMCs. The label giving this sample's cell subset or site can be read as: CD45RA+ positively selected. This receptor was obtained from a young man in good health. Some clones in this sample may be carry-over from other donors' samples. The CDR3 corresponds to CASRLQGRNEQFF. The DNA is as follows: TGTGCCAGCAGGTTACAGGGTAGGAATGAGCAGTTCTTC.